Presented here are 32 T cell receptor beta chains from one specimen sequenced in a study of blood T cell repertoires in COVID-19. Here immunoSEQ multiplex PCR was the method, and the copy in TCRdb shows in-frame clones only, minus some. Among about 60,000 clones listed, 70% to 90% were seen once. Input material: peripheral blood. These receptors were collected from a woman of 80 years or more with active COVID-19.

This clone was picked up a small number of times. This chain's CDR3 is CASSQEGPSGTANEQYF. The CDR3 bases are TGTGCCAGCAGCCAAGAAGGTCCATCCGGGACAGCTAACGAGCAGTACTTC. This chain links TRBV3-1 (or the pseudogene TRBV3-2) with TRBJ2-7; 7 bases match TRBD1. The CDR3 length is 17 residues. V shed 0 bases, J shed 5 bases, and the junction held 13 bases outside the gene matches. The germline gives CDR1 LGHDT, CDR2 YNNKEL (reference sequence).

The chain has TRBV7-3 and TRBJ2-2, with D maybe TRBD2 (6 bases). Germline CDR1 SGHTA, CDR2 FQGTGA. CDR3 length equals 16 residues. Trimming stripped 1 base from V and 2 bases from J, with 11 bases between. The DNA for the CDR3 is TGTGCCAGCAGCTTAATGACGGGGGACAACACCGGGGAGCTGTTTTTT. Its protein product is CASSLMTGDNTGELFF.

The chain couples TRBV4-3 to TRBJ2-2; TRBD2 matches 8 bases. The CDR3 contains 17 residues. Unmatched junction bases numbered 8, after V lost 0 bases and J lost 5 bases. Looked up from germline, CDR1 is LGHNA and CDR2 is YSLEER. CDR3 region: CASSQDYGGARTGELFF. CDR3 DNA sequence: TGCGCCAGCAGCCAAGATTACGGGGGGGCGAGGACCGGGGAGCTGTTTTTT.

This clone was recorded a few times. The J gene is TRBJ2-2, the V gene TRBV3-1 (or the pseudogene TRBV3-2), with TRBD2 matching over 11 bases. Germline V lookup: CDR1 LGHDT, CDR2 YNNKEL (reference sequence). The CDR3 loop spans 16 amino acids. J gave up 6 bases and V 1 base, and 4 bases lay outside the gene matches. Written as DNA, the CDR3 is TGTGCCAGCAGCCAAGGCTTTAGCGGGGGGGCCGGGGAGCTGTTTTTT. It translates to CASSQGFSGGAGELFF.

This chain connects TRBV5-4 to TRBJ2-3; 8 bases fit TRBD2. J lost 6 bases, V lost 1 base, and 4 bases had no gene match. The CDR3 runs to 14 residues. Germline V CDR1 and CDR2: SGHNT, YYREEE (reference sequence). The CDR3 DNA reads TGTGCCAGCAGCTTGAGCGGGGGAGCGGATACGCAGTATTTT. It specifies CASSLSGGADTQYF.

The chain couples TRBV9 to TRBJ1-1; 7 nucleotides align to TRBD1. This CDR3 contains 16 residues. V lost 2 bases and J lost 0; bases outside the gene matches: 7. CDR1 and CDR2 from the germline V gene are SGDLS and YYNGEE. CDR3 bases: TGTGCCAGCAGCGTCAGCCCGACAGGGATGAACACTGAAGCTTTCTTT. Residues: CASSVSPTGMNTEAFF.

This clone was picked up one time. The gene calls are TRBV5-1 and TRBJ2-1; 8 bases align to TRBD1. CDR1 and CDR2 from the germline V gene are SGHRS and YFSETQ. The CDR3 sequence is 16 residues long. V was pared by 5 bases and J by 1 base, with 8 bases of the junction left unmatched. In DNA form, the CDR3 reads TGCGCCAGCAGGCGACGAGGACAGGGTTCCTACAATGAGCAGTTCTTC. This translates into CASRRRGQGSYNEQFF.

V and J are TRBV15 and TRBJ2-5; TRBD2 is a possible D gene (5 bases). There are 20 residues in the CDR3. The V gene's germline CDR1 is LNHNV and CDR2 YYDKDF (reference sequence). The V end was cut by 1 base, the J end by 1 base, with 25 bases between. CDR3 coding DNA: TGTGCCACCAGCAGAGGGAGGCAGATTGTTCGGGGAGACTCCCAAGAGACCCAGTACTTC. This codes for CATSRGRQIVRGDSQETQYF.

The DNA of the CDR3 is TGCGCCAGCAGCCAAGATCTAGGCACAGGTCTAAACTATGGCTACACCTTC. Its protein product is CASSQDLGTGLNYGYTF. This chain uses TRBV4-3 with TRBJ1-2, with D tentatively TRBD1 (5 bases). Trimming shortened V by 0 bases and J by 2 bases, and 16 bases separated the two germline ends. The CDR3 is 17 residues long. From germline, CDR1 is LGHNA and CDR2 YSLEER.

V gene TRBV5-1 combines with J gene TRBJ1-2; D possibly corresponds to TRBD1 (5 bases). Germline assignment: CDR1 SGHRS and CDR2 YFSETQ. The CDR3 extends over 16 amino acids. V was clipped by 3 bases and J by 2 bases, with 17 bases between them. The CDR3 spells CASSWAGGLKNYGYTF. The CDR3 DNA sequence: TGCGCCAGCAGCTGGGCTGGGGGACTGAAGAACTATGGCTACACCTTC.

This rearrangement joins TRBV4-1 to TRBJ1-2; 7 bases align to TRBD1. The CDR3 extends over 14 amino acids. Germline V gene sequence: CDR1 MGHRA, CDR2 YSYEKL. The junction had 11 bases not matched to a gene; V was cut back by 5 bases and J by 8 bases. For the CDR3, the DNA is TGCGCCAGCAGCACAGGGACAGCCAGAACGGGCTACACCTTC. Its protein is CASSTGTARTGYTF.

This chain connects TRBV18 to TRBJ1-1, with a tentative D call TRBD1 (5 bases). In germline, CDR1 is KGHSH, CDR2 LQKENI. The CDR3 contains 13 residues. Trimming stripped 3 bases from V and 3 bases from J, with 8 bases between. CDR3 sequence: CASSPSGDTEAFF. The CDR3 nucleotides read TGTGCCAGCTCACCTTCGGGGGACACTGAAGCTTTCTTT.

The V call is TRBV19, the J call TRBJ1-3; TRBD1 aligns across 7 bases. The CDR3 spans 15 residues. Germline CDR1 is LNHDA and CDR2 is SQIVND (reference sequence). The V gene end was trimmed by 2 bases and the J gene end by 3 bases; junction bases not matched to a gene: 4. CDR3 sequence: CASSISGTDGNTIYF. CDR3 sequence (DNA): TGTGCCAGTAGTATATCGGGGACAGATGGAAACACCATATATTTT.

This clone has a handful of counts. The CDR3 sequence: CATRDRSYNEQFF. CDR3 DNA sequence: TGTGCCACCAGGGACAGATCCTACAATGAGCAGTTCTTC. This chain uses TRBV19 with TRBJ2-1; 7 bases fit TRBD1. The CDR3 is 13 residues long. CDR1 is LNHDA, CDR2 SQIVND, per germline (reference sequence). V was pared by 10 bases and J by 1 base, with 4 bases of the junction left unmatched.

The rearrangement joins TRBV28 to TRBJ1-1; 8 bases fit TRBD1. Germline V gene lookup returns CDR1 MDHEN and CDR2 SYDVKM. The trim removed 5 bases at V and 4 bases at J, leaving 9 bases unmatched. The CDR3 loop spans 15 amino acids. The CDR3 protein is CASSVIQGEGTEAFF. DNA for the CDR3: TGTGCCAGCAGTGTAATACAGGGGGAAGGCACTGAAGCTTTCTTT.

V usage is TRBV5-1 and J usage is TRBJ1-3, with no clear D. The V gene's germline CDR1 is SGHRS and CDR2 YFSETQ. This CDR3 contains 15 residues. V was shortened by 3 bases and J by 4 bases, with 14 bases between the two germline ends. CDR3 in DNA: TGCGCCAGCAGCTCGGACGGGATGAGGGGAAACACCATATATTTT. Protein product: CASSSDGMRGNTIYF. Full variable domain (missing parts from reference TRBV5-1 and TRBJ1-3): KAGVTQTPRYLIKTRGQQVTLSCSPISGHRSVSWYQQTPGQGLQFLFEYFSETQRNKGNFPGRFSGRQFSNSRSEMNVSTLELGDSALYLCASSSDGMRGNTIYFGEGSWLTVV.

The chain is built from TRBV5-1 and TRBJ2-7; TRBD2 matches at 7 bases. Germline loops: CDR1 SGHRS, CDR2 YFSETQ. The ends lost 0 bases at V and 2 bases at J; junction bases unmatched: 8. The CDR3 spans 16 residues. The CDR3 DNA sequence: TGCGCCAGCAGCTTGGTCGCAGCGGGGAATCCCTACGAGCAGTACTTC. Translation gives CASSLVAAGNPYEQYF.

Concerning this clone itself: Mismatch with germline at one junction end may stem from a read error. V gene TRBV7-7 combines with J gene TRBJ2-7; possibly TRBD1 for D (6 bases). The CDR3 spans 14 residues. Germline V lookup: CDR1 SSHAT, CDR2 FNYEAQ (reference sequence). CDR3 bases: TGTGCTAGCAGCTCCGACAGGAGCTCCTACGAGCAGTACTTC. Its translation is CASSSDRSSYEQYF.

The CDR3 region has the DNA TGTGCCAGCAGTGGGCAGGGAGGGACCGGGGAGCTGTTTTTT. This sequence encodes CASSGQGGTGELFF. The rearrangement uses TRBV2 and TRBJ2-2, with 7 bases aligning to TRBD2. This CDR3 has 14 amino acids. Germline trimming cut 4 bases from V and 5 bases from J; bases unmatched to any gene: 4. Germline V gives CDR1 SNHLY, CDR2 FYNNEI.

The V call is TRBV6-2 or TRBV6-3, the J call TRBJ2-5; 9 positions agree with TRBD2. Losses at the gene ends were 2 bases for V and 7 bases for J; bases not matched to a gene: 11. The CDR3 is 16 residues long. CDR1 and CDR2 (germline): MNHEY, SVGEGT. The CDR3 reads CASSYGLAGAWGTQYF. The DNA for the CDR3 is TGTGCCAGCAGTTACGGGTTAGCGGGGGCGTGGGGGACCCAGTACTTC.

V is TRBV2 and J is TRBJ1-5; 7 bases are a match to TRBD1. The CDR3 is 13 amino acids. Trimming at V came to 7 bases and at J to 7 bases, leaving 7 bases not matched to a gene. The germline gives CDR1 SNHLY, CDR2 FYNNEI. This CDR3 reads CASMEDRPQPQHF. The CDR3 DNA sequence: TGTGCCAGCATGGAGGACAGGCCCCAGCCCCAGCATTTT.

This chain joins TRBV19 and TRBJ2-3; 8 nucleotides line up with TRBD2. Germline lookup yields CDR1 LNHDA and CDR2 SQIVND (reference sequence). V shed 5 bases, J shed 5 bases, and the junction held 9 bases outside the gene matches. The CDR3 spans 15 residues. This chain's CDR3 is CASSPLAGRGDTQYF. DNA of the CDR3: TGTGCCAGTAGTCCATTAGCGGGGCGGGGAGATACGCAGTATTTT.

This clone was detected only once. The chain combines TRBV25-1 with TRBJ2-5; no clear D. Trimming took 3 bases from V and 0 from J, leaving 8 bases between them. Germline V lookup: CDR1 MGHDK, CDR2 SYGVNS. This CDR3 is built from 14 residues. The CDR3 DNA is TGTGCCAGCAGTGACCCCGTGTACCAAGAGACCCAGTACTTC. Translation: CASSDPVYQETQYF.

V and J are TRBV15 and TRBJ1-2; 7 positions agree with TRBD1. The V and J ends lost 3 bases and 6 bases, in that order; junction bases with no gene match: 4. Germline CDR1 reads LNHNV; CDR2 reads YYDKDF (reference sequence). The CDR3 is made up of 13 amino acids. The CDR3 spells CATSRETGNGYTF. In DNA form, the CDR3 reads TGTGCCACCAGCAGGGAGACAGGGAATGGCTACACCTTC.

The gene calls are TRBV7-2 and TRBJ1-6; possible D gene TRBD1, 5 bases. Germline V gives CDR1 SGHTA, CDR2 FQGNSA. The length of the CDR3 is 15 residues. Trimming stripped 0 bases from V and 5 bases from J, with 8 bases between. CDR3 DNA: TGTGCCAGCAGCTTAGCCCGCAGGGATAATTCACCCCTCCACTTT. Residues: CASSLARRDNSPLHF.

The chain couples TRBV30 to TRBJ2-3, with D possibly being TRBD1 (6 bases). Germline V gives CDR1 GTSNPN, CDR2 SVGIG (reference sequence). Trimming removed 4 bases from V and 2 bases from J, with 22 bases in between. This CDR3 region has 17 residues. CDR3 region: CAWNPLGAPPSTDTQYF. For the CDR3, the DNA is TGTGCCTGGAACCCCTTGGGGGCTCCACCCTCCACAGATACGCAGTATTTT.

This sequence joins TRBV3-1 (or the pseudogene TRBV3-2) and TRBJ2-7, with D hard to call. Trimming removed 1 base at V and 4 bases at J, with 11 bases between. This CDR3 spans 14 amino acids. Germline V gives CDR1 LGHDT, CDR2 YNNKEL (reference sequence). The CDR3 loop is CASSQGARSYEQYF. The CDR3 coding sequence is TGTGCCAGCAGCCAAGGGGCGCGAAGTTACGAGCAGTACTTC.

The rearrangement joins TRBV19 to TRBJ2-3; weak D call: TRBD1 (6 bases). The ends were cut back, 10 bases at V and 5 bases at J, with 13 bases in the middle. CDR3 size: 12 residues. The germline V gene has CDR1 LNHDA and CDR2 SQIVND (reference sequence). The CDR3 coding sequence is TGTGCCACCAGACAGGCGGGAGATACGCAGTATTTT. Protein sequence: CATRQAGDTQYF.

J is TRBJ2-4 and V is TRBV28; 8 bases agree with TRBD2. Per germline, CDR1 MDHEN and CDR2 SYDVKM. V was pared by 5 bases and J by 1 base, with 7 bases of the junction left unmatched. The CDR3 is 16 amino acids. The CDR3 sequence: CASSPGGAEAKNIQYF. The CDR3 DNA sequence: TGTGCCAGCAGTCCCGGGGGGGCCGAGGCCAAAAACATTCAGTACTTC. The variable domain in full, completed from reference TRBV28 and TRBJ2-4, reads DVKVTQSSRYLVKRTGEKVFLECVQDMDHENMFWYRQDPGLGLRLIYFSYDVKMKEKGDIPEGYSVSREKKERFSLILESASTNQTSMYLCASSPGGAEAKNIQYFGAGTRLSVL.

This rearrangement joins TRBV7-8 to TRBJ1-5; TRBD1 agrees at 8 bases. Germline-derived CDR1 and CDR2 are SGHVS and FQNEAQ. Trimming removed 2 bases from V and 5 bases from J; junction bases left unmatched: 8. This CDR3 has 16 residues. CDR3 amino acids: CASSLWDRRGYQPQHF. CDR3 in DNA: TGTGCCAGCAGCTTATGGGACAGGAGGGGATATCAGCCCCAGCATTTT.

The genes are TRBV7-8 and TRBJ1-2; D gene unclear. The CDR3 totals 13 residues. The germline V gene encodes CDR1 SGHVS and CDR2 FQNEAQ. V was cut by 1 base and J by 2 bases, with 5 bases left in between. In nucleotides, the CDR3 is TGTGCCAGCAGCTTAGGTCAGAACTATGGCTACACCTTC. It encodes CASSLGQNYGYTF.

The genes are TRBV21-1 and TRBJ2-1; TRBD2 is the table's D call, not checked against the DNA. TRBV21-1 corresponds to a pseudogene. The CDR3 is made up of 21 amino acids. The chain's CDR3 is CASSKARLAGGKRRSYNEQFF. The CDR3 coding sequence is TGTGCCAGCAGCAAAGCTCGCCTAGCGGGGGGCAAAAGAAGATCCTACAATGAGCAGTTCTTC.